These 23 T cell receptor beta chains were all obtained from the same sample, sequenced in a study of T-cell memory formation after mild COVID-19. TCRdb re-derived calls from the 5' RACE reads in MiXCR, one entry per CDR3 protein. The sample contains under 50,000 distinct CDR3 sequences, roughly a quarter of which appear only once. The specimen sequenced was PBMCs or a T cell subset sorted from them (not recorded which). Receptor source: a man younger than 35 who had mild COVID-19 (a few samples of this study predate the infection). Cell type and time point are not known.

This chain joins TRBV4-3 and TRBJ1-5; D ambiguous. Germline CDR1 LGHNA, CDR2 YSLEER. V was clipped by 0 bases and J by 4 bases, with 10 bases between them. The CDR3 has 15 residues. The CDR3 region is CASSQDRTANQPQHF. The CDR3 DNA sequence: TGCGCCAGCAGCCAAGATAGAACAGCAAATCAGCCCCAGCATTTT.

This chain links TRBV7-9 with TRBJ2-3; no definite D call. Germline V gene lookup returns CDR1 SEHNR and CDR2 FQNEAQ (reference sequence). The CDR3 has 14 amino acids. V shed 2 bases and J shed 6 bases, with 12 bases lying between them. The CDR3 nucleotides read TGTGCCAGCAGCTTAAAAAGGGCCACGGATACGCAGTATTTT. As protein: CASSLKRATDTQYF.

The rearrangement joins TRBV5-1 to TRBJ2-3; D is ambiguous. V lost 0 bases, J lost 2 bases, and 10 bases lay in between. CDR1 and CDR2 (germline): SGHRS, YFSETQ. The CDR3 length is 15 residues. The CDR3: CASSLEWAVTDTQYF. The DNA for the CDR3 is TGCGCCAGCAGCTTGGAGTGGGCCGTCACAGATACGCAGTATTTT. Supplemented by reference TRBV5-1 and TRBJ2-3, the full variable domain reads KAGVTQTPRYLIKTRGQQVTLSCSPISGHRSVSWYQQTPGQGLQFLFEYFSETQRNKGNFPGRFSGRQFSNSRSEMNVSTLELGDSALYLCASSLEWAVTDTQYFGPGTRLTVL.

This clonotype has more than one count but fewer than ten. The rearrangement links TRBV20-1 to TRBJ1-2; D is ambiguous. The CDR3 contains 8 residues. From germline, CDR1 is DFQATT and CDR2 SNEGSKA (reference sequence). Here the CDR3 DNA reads TGCAGCCGGCGAGGCTACACCTTC. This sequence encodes CSRRGYTF.

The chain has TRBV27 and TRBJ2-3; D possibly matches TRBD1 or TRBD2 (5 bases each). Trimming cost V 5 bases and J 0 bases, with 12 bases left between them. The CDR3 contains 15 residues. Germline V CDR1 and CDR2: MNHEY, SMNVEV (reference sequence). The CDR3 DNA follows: TGTGCCAGCAGTCCCGACTGGGGGAGCACAGATACGCAGTATTTT. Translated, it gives CASSPDWGSTDTQYF.

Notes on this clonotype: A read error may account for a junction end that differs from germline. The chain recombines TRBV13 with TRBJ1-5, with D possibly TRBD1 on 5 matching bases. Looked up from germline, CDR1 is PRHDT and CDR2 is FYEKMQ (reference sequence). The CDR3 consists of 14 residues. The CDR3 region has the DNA TGTGCCAGAAGCTTACGAGGGGCAAATCAGCCCCAGCATTTT. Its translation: CARSLRGANQPQHF.

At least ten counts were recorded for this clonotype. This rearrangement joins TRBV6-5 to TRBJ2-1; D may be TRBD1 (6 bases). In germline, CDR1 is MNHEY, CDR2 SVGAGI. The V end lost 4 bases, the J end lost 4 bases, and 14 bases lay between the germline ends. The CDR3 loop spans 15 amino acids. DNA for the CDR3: TGTGCCAGCAGTTTGGGCAGGGGCCAGTACAATGAGCAGTTCTTC. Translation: CASSLGRGQYNEQFF.

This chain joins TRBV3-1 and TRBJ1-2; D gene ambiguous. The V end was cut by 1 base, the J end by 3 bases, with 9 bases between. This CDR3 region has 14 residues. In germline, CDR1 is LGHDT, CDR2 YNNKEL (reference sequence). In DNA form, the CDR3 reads TGTGCCAGCAGCCAAGCCGCAGAATACTATGGCTACACCTTC. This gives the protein CASSQAAEYYGYTF.

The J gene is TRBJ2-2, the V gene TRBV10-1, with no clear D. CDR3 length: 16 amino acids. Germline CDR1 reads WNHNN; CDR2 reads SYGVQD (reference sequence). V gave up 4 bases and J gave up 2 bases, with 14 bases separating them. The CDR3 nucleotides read TGCGCCAGCAGTGCCACACTGGACCTAAACACCGGGGAGCTGTTTTTT. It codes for CASSATLDLNTGELFF.

CDR3 loop: CASRPWAGTYEQYF. In DNA form, the CDR3 reads TGTGCCAGCCGCCCCTGGGCAGGAACTTACGAGCAGTACTTC. The chain links TRBV5-4 to TRBJ2-7; D call uncertain. Trimming removed 7 bases at V and 4 bases at J, with 18 bases between. Germline lookup yields CDR1 SGHNT and CDR2 YYREEE (reference sequence). This CDR3 is built from 14 residues.

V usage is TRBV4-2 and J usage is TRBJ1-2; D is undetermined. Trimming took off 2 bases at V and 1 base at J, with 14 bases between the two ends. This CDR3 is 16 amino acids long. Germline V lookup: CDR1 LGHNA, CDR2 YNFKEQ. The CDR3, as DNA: TGTGCCAGCAGCCAAAGAGTCGGGGAGGGTAACTATGGCTACACCTTC. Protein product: CASSQRVGEGNYGYTF.

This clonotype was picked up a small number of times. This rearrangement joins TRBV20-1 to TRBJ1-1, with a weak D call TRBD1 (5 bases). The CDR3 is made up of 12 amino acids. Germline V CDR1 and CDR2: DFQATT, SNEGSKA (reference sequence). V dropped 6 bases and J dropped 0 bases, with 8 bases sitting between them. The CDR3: CSARQLNTEAFF. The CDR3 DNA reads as TGCAGTGCCAGACAGCTGAACACTGAAGCTTTCTTT.

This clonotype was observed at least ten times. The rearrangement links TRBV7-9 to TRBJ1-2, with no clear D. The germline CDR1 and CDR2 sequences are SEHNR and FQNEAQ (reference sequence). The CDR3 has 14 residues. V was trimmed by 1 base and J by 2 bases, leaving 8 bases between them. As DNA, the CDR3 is TGTGCCAGCAGCTTAGGTACAGAGAACTATGGCTACACCTTC. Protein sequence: CASSLGTENYGYTF.

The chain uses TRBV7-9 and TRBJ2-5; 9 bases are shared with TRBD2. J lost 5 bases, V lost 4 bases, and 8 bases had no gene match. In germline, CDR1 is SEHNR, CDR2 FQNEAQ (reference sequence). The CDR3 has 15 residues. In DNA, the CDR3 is TGTGCCAGCAGCTCCCCCGGGACTAGCTGGGAGACCCAGTACTTC. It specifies CASSSPGTSWETQYF.

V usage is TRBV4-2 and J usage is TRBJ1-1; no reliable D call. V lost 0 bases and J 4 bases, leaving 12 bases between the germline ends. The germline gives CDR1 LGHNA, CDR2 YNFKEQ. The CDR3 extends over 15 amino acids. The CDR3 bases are TGTGCCAGCAGCCAAGAATGGGTGTCGGGCACTGAAGCTTTCTTT. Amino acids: CASSQEWVSGTEAFF.

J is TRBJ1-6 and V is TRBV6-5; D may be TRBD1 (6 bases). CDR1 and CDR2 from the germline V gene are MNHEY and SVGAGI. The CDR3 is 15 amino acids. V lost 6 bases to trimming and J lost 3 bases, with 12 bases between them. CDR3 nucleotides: TGTGCCAGCAGGGGGGCGGCAGACTATAATTCACCCCTCCACTTT. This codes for CASRGAADYNSPLHF.

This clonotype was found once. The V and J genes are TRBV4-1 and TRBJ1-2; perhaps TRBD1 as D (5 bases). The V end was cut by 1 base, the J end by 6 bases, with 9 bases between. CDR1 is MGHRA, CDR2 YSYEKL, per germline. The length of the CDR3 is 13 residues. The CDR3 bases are TGCGCCAGCAGCCAAGCGCAGGGCGATGGCTACACCTTC. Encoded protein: CASSQAQGDGYTF.

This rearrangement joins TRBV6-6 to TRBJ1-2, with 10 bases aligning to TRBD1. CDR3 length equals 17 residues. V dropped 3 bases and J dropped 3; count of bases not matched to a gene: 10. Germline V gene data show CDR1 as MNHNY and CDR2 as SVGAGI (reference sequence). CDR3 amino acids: CASSYNRQGAFDYGYTF. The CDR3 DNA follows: TGTGCCAGCAGTTATAACCGACAGGGGGCCTTTGACTATGGCTACACCTTC.

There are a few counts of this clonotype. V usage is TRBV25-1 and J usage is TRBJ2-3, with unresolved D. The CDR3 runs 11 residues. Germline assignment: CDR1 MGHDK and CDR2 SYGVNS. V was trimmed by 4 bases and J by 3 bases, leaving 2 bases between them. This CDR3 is CASSATDTQYF. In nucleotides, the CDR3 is TGTGCCAGCAGTGCAACAGATACGCAGTATTTT. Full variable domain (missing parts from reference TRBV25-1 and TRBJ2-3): EADIYQTPRYLVIGTGKKITLECSQTMGHDKMYWYQQDPGMELHLIHYSYGVNSTEKGDLSSESTVSRIRTEHFPLTLESARPSHTSQYLCASSATDTQYFGPGTRLTVL.

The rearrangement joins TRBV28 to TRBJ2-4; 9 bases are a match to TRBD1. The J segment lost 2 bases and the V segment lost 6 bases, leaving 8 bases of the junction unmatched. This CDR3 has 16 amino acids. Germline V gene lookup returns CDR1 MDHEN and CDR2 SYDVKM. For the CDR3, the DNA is TGTGCCAGCAGACAGGGGGCGCGTGTAACCAAAAACATTCAGTACTTC. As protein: CASRQGARVTKNIQYF.

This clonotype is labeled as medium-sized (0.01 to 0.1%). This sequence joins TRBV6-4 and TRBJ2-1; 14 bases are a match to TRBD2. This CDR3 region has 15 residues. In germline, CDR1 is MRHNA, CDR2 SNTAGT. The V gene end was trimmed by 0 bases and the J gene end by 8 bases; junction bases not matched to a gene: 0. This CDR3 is CASSDSTSGGDEQFF. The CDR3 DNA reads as TGTGCCAGCAGTGACTCGACTAGCGGGGGGGATGAGCAGTTCTTC.

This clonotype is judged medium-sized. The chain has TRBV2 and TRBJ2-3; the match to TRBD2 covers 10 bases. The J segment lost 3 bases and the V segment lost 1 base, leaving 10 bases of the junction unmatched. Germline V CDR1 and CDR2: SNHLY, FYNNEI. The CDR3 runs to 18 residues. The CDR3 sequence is CASSEGQRGGLGTDTQYF. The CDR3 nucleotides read TGTGCCAGCAGTGAAGGCCAGCGGGGGGGCCTCGGGACAGATACGCAGTATTTT.

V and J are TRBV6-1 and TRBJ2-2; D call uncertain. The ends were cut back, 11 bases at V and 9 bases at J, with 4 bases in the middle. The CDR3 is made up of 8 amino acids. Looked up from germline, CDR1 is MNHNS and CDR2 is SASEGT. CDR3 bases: TGTGCCGTCAGGGAGCTGTTTTTT. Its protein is CAVRELFF.